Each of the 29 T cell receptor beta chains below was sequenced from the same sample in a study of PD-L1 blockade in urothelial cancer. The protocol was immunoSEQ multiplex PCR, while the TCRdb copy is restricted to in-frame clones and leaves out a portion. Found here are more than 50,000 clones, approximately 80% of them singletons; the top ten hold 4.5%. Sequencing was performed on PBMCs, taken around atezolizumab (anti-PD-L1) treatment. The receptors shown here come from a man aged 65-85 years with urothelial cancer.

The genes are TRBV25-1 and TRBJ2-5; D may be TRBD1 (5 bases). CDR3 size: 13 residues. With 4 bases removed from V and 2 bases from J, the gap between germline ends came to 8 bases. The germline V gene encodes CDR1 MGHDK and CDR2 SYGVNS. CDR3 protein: CASSVTAQETQYF. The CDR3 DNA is TGTGCCAGCAGTGTGACAGCTCAAGAGACCCAGTACTTC.

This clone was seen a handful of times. CDR3 coding DNA: TGCGCCAGCAGCTTGGCGGGGACAGGGGCTGAAAAACTGTTTTTT. Encoded protein: CASSLAGTGAEKLFF. The genes are TRBV5-1 and TRBJ1-4; the match to TRBD1 covers 10 bases. Germline V lookup: CDR1 SGHRS, CDR2 YFSETQ. V dropped 0 bases and J dropped 7; count of bases not matched to a gene: 3. CDR3 size: 15 residues. The complete variable domain, with remaining parts taken from reference TRBV5-1 and TRBJ1-4, reads KAGVTQTPRYLIKTRGQQVTLSCSPISGHRSVSWYQQTPGQGLQFLFEYFSETQRNKGNFPGRFSGRQFSNSRSEMNVSTLELGDSALYLCASSLAGTGAEKLFFGSGTQLSVL.

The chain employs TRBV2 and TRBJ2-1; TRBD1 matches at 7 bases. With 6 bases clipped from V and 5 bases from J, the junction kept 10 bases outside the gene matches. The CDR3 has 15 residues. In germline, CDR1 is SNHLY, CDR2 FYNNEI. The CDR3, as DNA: TGTGCCAGCAGCTTTTCCGGGACAGTCAACAATGAGCAGTTCTTC. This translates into CASSFSGTVNNEQFF.

The chain's CDR3 is CASSPGDSMNYGYTF. The CDR3 bases are TGCGCCAGCAGCCCGGGGGACAGTATGAACTATGGCTACACCTTC. V and J are TRBV5-1 and TRBJ1-2; 7 bases are a match to TRBD1. V was pared by 4 bases and J by 2 bases, with 8 bases of the junction left unmatched. The CDR3 is made up of 15 amino acids. The germline gives CDR1 SGHRS, CDR2 YFSETQ.

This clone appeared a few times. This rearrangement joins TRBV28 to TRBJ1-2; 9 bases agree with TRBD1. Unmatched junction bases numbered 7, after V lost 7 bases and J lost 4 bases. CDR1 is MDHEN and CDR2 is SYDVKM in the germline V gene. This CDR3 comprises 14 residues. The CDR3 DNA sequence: TGTGCCAGCAAAAGACAGGGGGGCGGCTATGGCTACACCTTC. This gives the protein CASKRQGGGYGYTF.

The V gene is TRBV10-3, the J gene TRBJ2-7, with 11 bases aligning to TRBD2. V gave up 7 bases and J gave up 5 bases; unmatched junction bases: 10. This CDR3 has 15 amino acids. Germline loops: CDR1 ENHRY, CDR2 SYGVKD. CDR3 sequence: CAINPALAGVDEQYF. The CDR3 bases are TGTGCCATCAATCCTGCACTAGCGGGAGTAGACGAGCAGTACTTC.

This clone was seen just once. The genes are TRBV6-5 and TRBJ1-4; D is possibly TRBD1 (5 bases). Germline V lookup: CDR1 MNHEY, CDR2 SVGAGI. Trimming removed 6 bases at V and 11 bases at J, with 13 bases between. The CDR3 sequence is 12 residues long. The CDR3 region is CASSPRVFKLFF. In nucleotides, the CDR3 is TGTGCCAGCAGCCCCAGGGTGTTTAAACTGTTTTTT.

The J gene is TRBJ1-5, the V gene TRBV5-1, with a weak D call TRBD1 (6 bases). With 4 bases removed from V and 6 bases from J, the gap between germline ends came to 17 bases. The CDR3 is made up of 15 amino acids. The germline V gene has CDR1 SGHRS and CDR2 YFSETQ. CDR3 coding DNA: TGCGCCAGCAGCCCGGACAGTCCGACGGTTCAGCCCCAGCATTTT. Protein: CASSPDSPTVQPQHF.

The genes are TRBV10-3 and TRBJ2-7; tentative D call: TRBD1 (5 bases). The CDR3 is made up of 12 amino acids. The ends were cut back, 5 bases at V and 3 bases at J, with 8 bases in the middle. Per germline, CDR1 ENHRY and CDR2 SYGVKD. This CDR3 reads CAISRQNYEQYF. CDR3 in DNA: TGTGCCATCAGTAGACAGAACTACGAGCAGTACTTC.

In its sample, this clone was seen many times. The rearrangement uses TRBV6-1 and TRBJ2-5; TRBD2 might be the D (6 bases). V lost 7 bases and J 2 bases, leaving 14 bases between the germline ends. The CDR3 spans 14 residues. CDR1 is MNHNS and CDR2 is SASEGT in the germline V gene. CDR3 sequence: CASTDWRGQETQYF. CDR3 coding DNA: TGTGCCAGCACCGACTGGAGGGGACAAGAGACCCAGTACTTC.

The chain's CDR3 is CASSQDTLGGRAGGQYF. CDR3 in DNA: TGCGCCAGCAGCCAAGATACCCTTGGCGGGAGGGCCGGCGGGCAGTACTTC. The chain links TRBV4-1 to TRBJ2-7; 9 bases align to TRBD2. The trim removed 0 bases at V and 9 bases at J, leaving 15 bases unmatched. CDR1 and CDR2 from the germline V gene are MGHRA and YSYEKL. This CDR3 spans 17 amino acids.

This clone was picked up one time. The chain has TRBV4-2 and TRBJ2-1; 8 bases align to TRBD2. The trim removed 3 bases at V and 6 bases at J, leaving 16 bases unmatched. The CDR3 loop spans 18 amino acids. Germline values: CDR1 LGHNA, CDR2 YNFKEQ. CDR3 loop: CASSHYIQPRTSSNEQFF. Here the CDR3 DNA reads TGTGCCAGCAGCCATTACATTCAGCCAAGGACTAGCTCCAATGAGCAGTTCTTC.

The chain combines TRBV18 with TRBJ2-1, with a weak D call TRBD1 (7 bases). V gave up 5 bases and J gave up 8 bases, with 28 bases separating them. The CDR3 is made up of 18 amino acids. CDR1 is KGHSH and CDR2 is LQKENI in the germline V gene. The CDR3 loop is CASSFISARAFRGDEQFF. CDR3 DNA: TGTGCCAGCTCATTCATATCTGCCAGGGCCTTCAGGGGGGATGAGCAGTTCTTC.

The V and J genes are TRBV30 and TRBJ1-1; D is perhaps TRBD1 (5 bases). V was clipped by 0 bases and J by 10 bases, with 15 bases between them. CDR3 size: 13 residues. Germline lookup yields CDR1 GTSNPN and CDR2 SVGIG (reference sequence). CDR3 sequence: CAWSVLIGVAAFF. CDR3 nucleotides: TGTGCCTGGAGTGTACTAATAGGGGTAGCAGCTTTCTTT.

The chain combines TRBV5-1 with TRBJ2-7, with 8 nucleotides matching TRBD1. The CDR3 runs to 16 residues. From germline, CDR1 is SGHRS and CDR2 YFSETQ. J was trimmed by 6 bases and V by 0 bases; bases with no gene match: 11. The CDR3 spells CASSLDGQGPGSEQYF. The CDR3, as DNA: TGCGCCAGCAGCTTGGATGGACAGGGCCCAGGAAGCGAGCAGTACTTC.

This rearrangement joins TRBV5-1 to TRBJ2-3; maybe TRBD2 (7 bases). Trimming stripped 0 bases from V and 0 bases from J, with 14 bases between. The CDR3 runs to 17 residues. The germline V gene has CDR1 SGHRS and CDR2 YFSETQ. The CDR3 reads CASSLVGGGLSTDTQYF. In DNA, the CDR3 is TGCGCCAGCAGCTTGGTGGGCGGGGGCCTTAGCACAGATACGCAGTATTTT.

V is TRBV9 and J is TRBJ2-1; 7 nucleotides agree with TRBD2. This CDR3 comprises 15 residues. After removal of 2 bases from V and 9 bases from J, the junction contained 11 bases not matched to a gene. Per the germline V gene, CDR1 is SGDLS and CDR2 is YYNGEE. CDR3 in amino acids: CASSVYGREIGEQFF. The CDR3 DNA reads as TGTGCCAGCAGCGTGTATGGGCGGGAGATTGGTGAGCAGTTCTTC.

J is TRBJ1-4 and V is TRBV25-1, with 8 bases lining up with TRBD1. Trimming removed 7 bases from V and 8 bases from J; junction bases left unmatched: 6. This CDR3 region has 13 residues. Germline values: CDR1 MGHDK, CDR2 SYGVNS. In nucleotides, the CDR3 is TGTGCCAGCATTGGACAGGGCCAAGAAAAACTGTTTTTT. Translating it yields CASIGQGQEKLFF.

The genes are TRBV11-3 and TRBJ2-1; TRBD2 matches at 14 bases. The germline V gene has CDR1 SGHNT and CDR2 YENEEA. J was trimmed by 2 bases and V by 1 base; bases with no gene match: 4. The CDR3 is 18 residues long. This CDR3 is CASSLVGTSGSTYNEQFF. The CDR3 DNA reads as TGTGCCAGCAGCTTAGTAGGGACTAGCGGGAGCACCTACAATGAGCAGTTCTTC.

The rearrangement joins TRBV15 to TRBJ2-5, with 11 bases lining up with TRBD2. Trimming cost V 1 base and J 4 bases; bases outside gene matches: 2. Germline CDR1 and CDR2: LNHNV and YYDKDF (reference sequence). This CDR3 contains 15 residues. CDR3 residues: CATSRGLAGRETQYF. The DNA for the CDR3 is TGTGCCACCAGCAGAGGACTAGCGGGAAGAGAGACCCAGTACTTC.

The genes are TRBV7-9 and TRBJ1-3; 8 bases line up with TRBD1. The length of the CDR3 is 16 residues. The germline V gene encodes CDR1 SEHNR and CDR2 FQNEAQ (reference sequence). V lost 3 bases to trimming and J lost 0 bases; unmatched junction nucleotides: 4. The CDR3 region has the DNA TGTGCCAGCAGCTTCGGACAGGGAAGCTCTGGAAACACCATATATTTT. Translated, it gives CASSFGQGSSGNTIYF.

The CDR3 sequence is CSVDEVRETQYF. DNA of the CDR3: TGCAGCGTTGACGAGGTGCGGGAGACCCAGTACTTC. The chain couples TRBV29-1 to TRBJ2-5; the D is unclear. The CDR3 runs 12 residues. Germline CDR1 and CDR2: SQVTM and ANQGSEA. V was shortened by 3 bases and J by 5 bases, with 10 bases between the two germline ends.

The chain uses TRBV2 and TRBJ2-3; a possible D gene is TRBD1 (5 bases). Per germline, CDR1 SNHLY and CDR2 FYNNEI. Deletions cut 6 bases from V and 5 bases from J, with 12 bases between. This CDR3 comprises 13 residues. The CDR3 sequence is CASRQPQGDTQYF. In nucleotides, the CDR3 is TGTGCCAGCAGACAACCCCAGGGAGATACGCAGTATTTT.

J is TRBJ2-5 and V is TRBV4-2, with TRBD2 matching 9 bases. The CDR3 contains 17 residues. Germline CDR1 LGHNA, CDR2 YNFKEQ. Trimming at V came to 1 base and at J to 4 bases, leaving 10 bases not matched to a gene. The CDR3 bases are TGTGCCAGCAGCCAAGTAGCTAGCGGGATGGATGGAGAGACCCAGTACTTC. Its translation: CASSQVASGMDGETQYF.

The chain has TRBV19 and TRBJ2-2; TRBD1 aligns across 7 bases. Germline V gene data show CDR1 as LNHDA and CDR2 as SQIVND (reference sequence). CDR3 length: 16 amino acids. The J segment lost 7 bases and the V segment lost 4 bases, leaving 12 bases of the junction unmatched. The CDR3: CASSTRDRALGGELFF. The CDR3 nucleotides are TGTGCCAGTAGTACCCGTGACAGGGCCCTCGGCGGGGAGCTGTTTTTT.

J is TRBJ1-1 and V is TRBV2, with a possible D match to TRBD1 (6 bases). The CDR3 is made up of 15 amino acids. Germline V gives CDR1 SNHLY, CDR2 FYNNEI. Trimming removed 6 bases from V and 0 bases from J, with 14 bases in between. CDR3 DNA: TGTGCCAGCAGCCCAGCGACAGGTTTGAACACTGAAGCTTTCTTT. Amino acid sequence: CASSPATGLNTEAFF.

CDR3 DNA sequence: TGTGCCAGCCGGACTAGCGGGCCGGCAAATGAGCAGTTCTTC. Residues: CASRTSGPANEQFF. The chain is built from TRBV14 and TRBJ2-1, with 11 bases lining up with TRBD2. Germline V gives CDR1 SGHDN, CDR2 FVKESK. Germline trimming cut 8 bases from V and 7 bases from J; bases unmatched to any gene: 7. CDR3 length: 14 amino acids.

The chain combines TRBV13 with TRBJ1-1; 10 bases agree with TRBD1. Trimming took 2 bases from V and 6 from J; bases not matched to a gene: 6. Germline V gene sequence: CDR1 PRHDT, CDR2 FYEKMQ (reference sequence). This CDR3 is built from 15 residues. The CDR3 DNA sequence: TGTGCCAGCAGCTTACAGCCTGGGACAGGGGCTGAAGCTTTCTTT. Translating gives CASSLQPGTGAEAFF.

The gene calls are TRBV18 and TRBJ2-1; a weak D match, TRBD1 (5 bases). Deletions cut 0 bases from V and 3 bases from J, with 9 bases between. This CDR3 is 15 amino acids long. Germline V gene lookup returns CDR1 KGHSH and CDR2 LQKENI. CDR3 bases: TGTGCCAGCTCACCACCGGTCCAGGGCTACAATGAGCAGTTCTTC. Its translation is CASSPPVQGYNEQFF.